This entry is about one TCR beta chain. The antigen remains unidentified. The CDR3 length is 11 residues. The germline CDR1 and CDR2 sequences are DFQATT and SNEGSKA (reference sequence). 5' RACE that incorporated UMI labels was used to prepare the TRB cDNA libraries. After re-calling the 5' RACE reads, TCRdb lists one entry per CDR3 protein, DNA absent. The sample table sets out roughly 80,000 distinct CDR3 sequences. The data were obtained in a study of CXCR3-negative and CXCR3-positive naive CD8 T cells. Study-wide findings and caveats: Between one naive subset and the other, surface CD5 was comparable, and TCR strength was inferred from TRB CDR3 properties. For CXCR3-positive naive cells, TRB CDR3s were more hydrophobic than those of CXCR3-negative naive cells.

The sequence came from a human donor in good health. Some clones in this sample may be carry-over from other donors' samples. V usage is TRBV20-1 and J usage is TRBJ2-7. The sample consisted of naive CXCR3+ CD8+ T cells from blood. Subset specified: CD45RO-CCR7+CD27+CD95- naive CD8+ T cells expressing CXCR3 (TNR3+). Here the CDR3 reads CSAKLGYEQYF.